The T cell receptor (beta chain) described here comes from a study of blood T cell repertoires in COVID-19. Study details: Both acute and convalescent COVID-19 samples were obtained from the United States, Italy and Spain. T cells, B-cell-depleted T cells, or PBMCs supplied cDNA or gDNA.

Here immunoSEQ multiplex PCR was the method, and the copy in TCRdb shows in-frame clones only, minus some. The sample has around 450,000 clones; about nine tenths are singletons. Study members were between roughly 18 and 100 years old and lived in 24 US regions. Symptom resolution, clearance, or two negative PCRs marked the recovered donors of Cohort 3. This clonotype was obtained from a woman younger than 35 who had recovered from COVID-19. The sample was PBMCs or T cells enriched from blood (not recorded which).

CDR3 DNA: TGCAGTGCGAGTAGCGGGGGGTCCTCCTACGAGCAGTACTTC. This sequence encodes CSASSGGSSYEQYF. The genes are TRBV20-1 and TRBJ2-7; TRBD2 agrees at 10 bases. This CDR3 region has 14 residues. J was trimmed by 0 bases and V by 6 bases; bases with no gene match: 5. Per germline, CDR1 DFQATT and CDR2 SNEGSKA (reference sequence).